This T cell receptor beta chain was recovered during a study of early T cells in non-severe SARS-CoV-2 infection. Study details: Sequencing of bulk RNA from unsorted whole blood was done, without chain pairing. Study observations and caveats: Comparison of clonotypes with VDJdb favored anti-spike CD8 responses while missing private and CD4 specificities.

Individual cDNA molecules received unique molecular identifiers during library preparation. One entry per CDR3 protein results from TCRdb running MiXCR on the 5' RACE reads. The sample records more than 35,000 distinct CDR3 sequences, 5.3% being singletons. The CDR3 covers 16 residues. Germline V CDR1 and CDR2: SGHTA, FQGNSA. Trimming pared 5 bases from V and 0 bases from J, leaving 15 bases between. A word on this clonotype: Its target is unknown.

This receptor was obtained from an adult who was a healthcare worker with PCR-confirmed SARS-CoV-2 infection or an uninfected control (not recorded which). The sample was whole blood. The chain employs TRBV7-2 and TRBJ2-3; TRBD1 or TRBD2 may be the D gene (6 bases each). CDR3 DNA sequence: TGTGCCAGCAGCGCTCTTCGGGGGCCGAGCACAGATACGCAGTATTTT. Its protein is CASSALRGPSTDTQYF.